This T cell receptor (beta chain) was recovered during a study of T cells in tuberculosis. As for the study in general: In South Africa, adults with active tuberculosis were compared with IGRA-negative and latently infected IGRA-positive adolescents. Blood was taken before or within 7 days of anti-tuberculosis therapy.

Measured with immunoSEQ multiplex PCR; TCRdb has only the in-frame clones, and not every one. This table has tens of thousands of clones, about 91% appearing once. Notes on this clone: The antigen remains unidentified.

Time point reported: new active TB diagnosis, blood taken before or within 7 days of starting treatment. From germline, CDR1 is MDHEN and CDR2 SYDVKM. The CDR3 is 13 amino acids. V dropped 5 bases and J dropped 7 bases, with 14 bases sitting between them. Whole-study findings and limits: GMM-specific TCRs were nearer to active tuberculosis alpha repertoires, suggesting expansion. Active tuberculosis patients had shorter CDR3-alpha; the beta difference was nonsignificant.

The sequences come from PBMCs, collected at tuberculosis diagnosis. The TCR comes from an adult with tuberculosis. J is TRBJ1-1 and V is TRBV28; D is perhaps TRBD1 (5 bases). CDR3 residues: CASSPPGTNEAFF. The CDR3, as DNA: TGTGCCAGCAGTCCTCCCGGGACTAATGAAGCTTTCTTT.